These 5 T cell receptor beta chains share one sample of origin, sequenced in a study of PD-1 blockade in classical Hodgkin lymphoma. Here immunoSEQ multiplex PCR was the method, and the copy in TCRdb shows in-frame clones only, minus some. The sample lists roughly 92,000 clones, roughly 92% occurring once. There was relapse after autologous stem cell transplantation in every patient, and there was variation in brentuximab vedotin exposure. The sequencing here drew on peripheral blood mononuclear cells (PBMCs), taken at baseline. Receptors were obtained from a human donor with classical Hodgkin lymphoma.

V is TRBV10-3 and J is TRBJ2-7; D not resolved. The V gene's germline CDR1 is ENHRY and CDR2 SYGVKD. Trimming removed 2 bases from V and 1 base from J, with 12 bases in between. CDR3 length equals 15 residues. CDR3 amino acids: CAISELPGSSYEQYF. As DNA, the CDR3 is TGTGCCATCAGTGAGCTCCCGGGTAGTTCCTACGAGCAGTACTTC.

V gene TRBV28 combines with J gene TRBJ2-5; the D gene could be TRBD1 or TRBD2 (6 bases each). Trimming took 7 bases from V and 5 from J, leaving 23 bases between them. The CDR3 is made up of 16 amino acids. CDR1 is MDHEN and CDR2 is SYDVKM in the germline V gene. CDR3 amino acids: CASNKKTGVTGETQYF. CDR3 sequence (DNA): TGTGCCAGCAACAAAAAGACGGGAGTTACAGGGGAGACCCAGTACTTC.

V and J are TRBV2 and TRBJ1-2, with TRBD1 as a possible D gene (6 bases). From germline, CDR1 is SNHLY and CDR2 FYNNEI. CDR3 size: 14 residues. V was trimmed by 4 bases and J by 0 bases, leaving 9 bases between them. For the CDR3, the DNA is TGTGCCAGCAGTGTGAGGGGGGCTAACTATGGCTACACCTTC. Translating gives CASSVRGANYGYTF.

This chain uses TRBV15 with TRBJ2-7, with D perhaps being TRBD1 or TRBD2 (6 bases each). With 4 bases removed from V and 0 bases from J, the gap between germline ends came to 13 bases. Germline V CDR1 and CDR2: LNHNV, YYDKDF (reference sequence). The CDR3 totals 15 residues. CDR3 loop: CATSMLRGVSYEQYF. The CDR3, as DNA: TGTGCCACCAGCATGTTAAGGGGGGTCTCCTACGAGCAGTACTTC.

The rearrangement uses TRBV11-3 and TRBJ1-1, with 8 bases aligning to TRBD1. The CDR3 spans 16 residues. V was clipped by 0 bases and J by 1 base; unmatched bases: 4. Germline CDR1 and CDR2: SGHNT and YENEEA. This CDR3 is CASSLDSGTGNTEAFF. The CDR3 coding sequence is TGTGCCAGCAGCTTAGATTCTGGGACAGGGAACACTGAAGCTTTCTTT.